This T cell receptor (beta chain) was retrieved from a study of OX40 agonist ivuxolimab in advanced cancers. Study-wide context: Subjects had a mean age of roughly 60 years, with a range of about 23 to 90; roughly 80% were male. One patient with hepatocellular carcinoma and two with cutaneous melanoma, three in all, had partial responses.

CDR1 and CDR2 from the germline V gene are MGHRA and YSYEKL. J lost 8 bases, V lost 1 base, and 8 bases had no gene match. The CDR3 contains 17 residues. Only in-frame clones appear in the TCRdb table, and some are missing; sequencing was by immunoSEQ multiplex PCR. Altogether roughly 62,000 clones are present, 85% being singletons, with the ten largest covering just under 4%. The study, taken as a whole, reports: In the expanded peripheral T cells, antigen specificity was never determined.

On this clone itself: Its antigen is still unknown.

The source material was CD4+ or CD8+ T cells sorted from blood, sampled in a trial of the OX40 agonist ivuxolimab. This TCR derives from an adult with an advanced solid tumor such as melanoma, head and neck, liver or kidney cancer. The chain joins TRBV4-1 to TRBJ1-6, with 10 positions matching TRBD1. The CDR3, as DNA: TGCGCCAGCAGCCAAGGGAGCAGACAGGGGGCCCATTCACCCCTCCACTTT. Amino acids: CASSQGSRQGAHSPLHF.